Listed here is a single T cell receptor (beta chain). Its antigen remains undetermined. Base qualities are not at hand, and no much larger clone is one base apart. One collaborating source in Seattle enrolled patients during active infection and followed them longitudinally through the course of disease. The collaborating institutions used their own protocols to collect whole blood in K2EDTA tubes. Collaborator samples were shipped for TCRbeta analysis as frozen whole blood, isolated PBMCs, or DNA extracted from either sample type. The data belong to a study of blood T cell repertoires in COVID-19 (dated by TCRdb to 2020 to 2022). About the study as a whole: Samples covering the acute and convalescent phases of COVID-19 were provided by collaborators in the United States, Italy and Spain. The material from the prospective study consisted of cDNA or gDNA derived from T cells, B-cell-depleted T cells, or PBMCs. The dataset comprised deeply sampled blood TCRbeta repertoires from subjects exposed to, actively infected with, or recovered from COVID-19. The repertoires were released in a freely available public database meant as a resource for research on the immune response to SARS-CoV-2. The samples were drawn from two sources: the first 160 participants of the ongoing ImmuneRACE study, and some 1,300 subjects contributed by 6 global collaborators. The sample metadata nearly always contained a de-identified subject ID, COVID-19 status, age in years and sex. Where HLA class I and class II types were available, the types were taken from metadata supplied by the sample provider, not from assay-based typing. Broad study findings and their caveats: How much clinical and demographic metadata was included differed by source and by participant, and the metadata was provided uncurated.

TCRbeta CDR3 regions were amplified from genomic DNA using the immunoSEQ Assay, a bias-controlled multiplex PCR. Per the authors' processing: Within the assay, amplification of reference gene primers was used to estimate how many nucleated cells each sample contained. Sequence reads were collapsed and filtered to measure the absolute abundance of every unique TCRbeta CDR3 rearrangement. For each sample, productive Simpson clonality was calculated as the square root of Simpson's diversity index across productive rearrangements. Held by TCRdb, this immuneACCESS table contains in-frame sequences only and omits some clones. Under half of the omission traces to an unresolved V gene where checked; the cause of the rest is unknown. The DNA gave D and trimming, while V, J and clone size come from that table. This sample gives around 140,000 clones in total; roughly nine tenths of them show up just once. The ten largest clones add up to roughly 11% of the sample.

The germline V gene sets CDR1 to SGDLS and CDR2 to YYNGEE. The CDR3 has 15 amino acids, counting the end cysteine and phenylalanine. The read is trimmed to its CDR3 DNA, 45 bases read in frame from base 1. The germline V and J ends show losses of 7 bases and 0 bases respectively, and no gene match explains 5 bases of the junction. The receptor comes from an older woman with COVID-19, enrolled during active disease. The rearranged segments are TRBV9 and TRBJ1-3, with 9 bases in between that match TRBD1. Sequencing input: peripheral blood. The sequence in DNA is TGTGCCAGCCAGACAGGGGGAAACTCTGGAAACACCATATATTTT. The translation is CASQTGGNSGNTIYF.